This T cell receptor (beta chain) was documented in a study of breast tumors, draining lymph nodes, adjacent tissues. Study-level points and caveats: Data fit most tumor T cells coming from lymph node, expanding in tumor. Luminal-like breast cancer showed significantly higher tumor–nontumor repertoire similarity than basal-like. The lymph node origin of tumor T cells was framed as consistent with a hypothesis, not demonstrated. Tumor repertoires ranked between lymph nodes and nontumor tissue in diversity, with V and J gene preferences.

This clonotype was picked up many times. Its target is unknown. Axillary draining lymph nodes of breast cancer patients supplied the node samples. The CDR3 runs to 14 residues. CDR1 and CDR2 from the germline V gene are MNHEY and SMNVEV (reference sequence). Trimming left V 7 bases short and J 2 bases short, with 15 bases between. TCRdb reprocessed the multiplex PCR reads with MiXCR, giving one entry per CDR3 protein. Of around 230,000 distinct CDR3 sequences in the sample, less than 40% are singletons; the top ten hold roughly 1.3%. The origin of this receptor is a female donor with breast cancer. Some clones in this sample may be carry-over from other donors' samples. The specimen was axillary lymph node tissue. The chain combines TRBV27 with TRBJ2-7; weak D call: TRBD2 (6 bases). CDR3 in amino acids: CASTPWEAPYEQYF. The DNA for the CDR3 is TGTGCCAGCACCCCTTGGGAGGCTCCCTACGAGCAGTACTTC.